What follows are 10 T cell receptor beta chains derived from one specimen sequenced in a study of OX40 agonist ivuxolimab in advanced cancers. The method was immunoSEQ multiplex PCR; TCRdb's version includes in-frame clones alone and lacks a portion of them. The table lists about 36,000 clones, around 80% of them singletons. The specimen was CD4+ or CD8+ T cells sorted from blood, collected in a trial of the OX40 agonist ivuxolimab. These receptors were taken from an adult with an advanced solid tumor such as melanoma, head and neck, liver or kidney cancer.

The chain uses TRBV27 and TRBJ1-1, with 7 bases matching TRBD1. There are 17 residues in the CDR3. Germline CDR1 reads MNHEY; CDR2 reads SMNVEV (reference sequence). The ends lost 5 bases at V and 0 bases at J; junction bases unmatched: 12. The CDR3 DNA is TGTGCCAGCAGTCCCCGGACAGGCGATCTCATGAACACTGAAGCTTTCTTT. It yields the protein CASSPRTGDLMNTEAFF.

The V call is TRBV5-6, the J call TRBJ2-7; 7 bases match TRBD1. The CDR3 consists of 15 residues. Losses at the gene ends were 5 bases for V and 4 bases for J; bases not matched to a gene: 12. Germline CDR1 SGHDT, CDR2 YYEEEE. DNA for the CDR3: TGTGCCAGCAGTCCCAGACAGGGCTATTCGTACGAGCAGTACTTC. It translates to CASSPRQGYSYEQYF.

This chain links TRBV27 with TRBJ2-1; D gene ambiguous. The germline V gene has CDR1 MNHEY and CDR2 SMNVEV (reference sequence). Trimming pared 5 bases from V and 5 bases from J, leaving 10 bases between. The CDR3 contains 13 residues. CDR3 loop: CASSIPPNNEQFF. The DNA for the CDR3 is TGTGCCAGCAGTATACCCCCAAACAATGAGCAGTTCTTC.

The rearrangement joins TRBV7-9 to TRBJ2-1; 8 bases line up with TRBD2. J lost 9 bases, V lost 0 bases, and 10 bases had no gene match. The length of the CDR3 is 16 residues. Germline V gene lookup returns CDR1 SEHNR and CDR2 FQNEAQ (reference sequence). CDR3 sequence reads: CASSLAGSGSKGEQFF. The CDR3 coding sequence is TGTGCCAGCAGCTTAGCGGGCAGCGGGAGCAAGGGTGAGCAGTTCTTC.

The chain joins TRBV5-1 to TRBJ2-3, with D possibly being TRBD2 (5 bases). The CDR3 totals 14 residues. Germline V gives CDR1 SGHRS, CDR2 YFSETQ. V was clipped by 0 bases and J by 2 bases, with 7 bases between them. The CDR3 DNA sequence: TGCGCCAGCAGCTTGGGACTACCCACAGATACGCAGTATTTT. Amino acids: CASSLGLPTDTQYF.

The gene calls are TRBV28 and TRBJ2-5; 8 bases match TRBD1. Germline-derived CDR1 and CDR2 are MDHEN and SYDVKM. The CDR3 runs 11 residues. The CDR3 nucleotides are TGTGCTAACAGGGGGGTTTTAACCCAGTACTTC. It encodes CANRGVLTQYF.

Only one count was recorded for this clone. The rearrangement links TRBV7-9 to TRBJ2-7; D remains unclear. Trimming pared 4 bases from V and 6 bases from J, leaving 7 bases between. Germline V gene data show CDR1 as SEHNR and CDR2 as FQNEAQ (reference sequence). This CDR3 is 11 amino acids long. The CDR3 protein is CASSSTFEQYF. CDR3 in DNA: TGTGCCAGCAGCTCGACTTTCGAGCAGTACTTC.

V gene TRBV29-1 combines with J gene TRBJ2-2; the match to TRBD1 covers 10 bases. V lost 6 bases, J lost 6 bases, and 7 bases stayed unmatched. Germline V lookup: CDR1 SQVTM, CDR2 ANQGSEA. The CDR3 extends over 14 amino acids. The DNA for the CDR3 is TGCAGCGTCCGACAGGGGGCGCGAGCCGGGGAGCTGTTTTTT. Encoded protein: CSVRQGARAGELFF.

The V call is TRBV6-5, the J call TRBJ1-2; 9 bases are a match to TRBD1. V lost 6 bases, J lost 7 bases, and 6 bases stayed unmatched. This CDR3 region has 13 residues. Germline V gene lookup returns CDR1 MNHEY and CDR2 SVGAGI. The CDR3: CASSQGQGIGYTF. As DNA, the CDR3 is TGTGCCAGCAGCCAGGGACAGGGTATTGGCTACACCTTC.

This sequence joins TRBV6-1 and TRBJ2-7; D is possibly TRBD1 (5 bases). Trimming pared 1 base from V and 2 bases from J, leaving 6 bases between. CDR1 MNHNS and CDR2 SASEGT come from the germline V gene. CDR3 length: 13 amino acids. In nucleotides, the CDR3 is TGTGCCAGCAGTGAAGTGGGGCCCTACGAGCAGTACTTC. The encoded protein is CASSEVGPYEQYF.